This T cell receptor beta chain is from a study of cytomegalovirus exposure and HLA in healthy donors. At the level of the study: The early release's HLA-typed donors yielded 65 million to 85 million unique TCRs.

Study-level findings and limits: Common viral pathogens (according to a later analysis) appeared linked to several of the most significant clusters.

For this clone: What it binds is unknown.

Healthy donors of bone marrow made up the group. In nominal health when sampled, donors likely had unrecorded immune exposures nonetheless. The PCR used 60 Vbeta and 13 Jbeta primers. Assay used: immunoSEQ multiplex PCR; TCRdb lists only in-frame clones, some missing. The table shows roughly 110,000 clones, with about 61% occurring only once. Trimming took 3 bases from V and 5 from J; bases not matched to a gene: 9. The germline V gene has CDR1 SGHDN and CDR2 FVKESK. The CDR3 has 16 residues. The sequenced sample was PBMCs. This TCR came from a young woman in good health and CMV-seronegative. This rearrangement joins TRBV14 to TRBJ2-1, with TRBD2 identical over 8 bases. The CDR3 DNA reads TGTGCCAGCAGCCAGTATAGCGGGGCCCTCAACAATGAGCAGTTCTTC. Translation: CASSQYSGALNNEQFF.